This T cell receptor (beta chain) was recorded in a study of blood T cells in healthy people across ages. Sample-barcoded 5' priming and a J-beta primer mix drove a second PCR of roughly 7 to 11 cycles. One entry per CDR3 protein results from TCRdb running MiXCR on the 5' RACE reads. The sample carries more than 800,000 distinct CDR3 sequences, around 43% recorded once. The CDR3 length is 13 residues. Germline V gene lookup returns CDR1 ENHRY and CDR2 SYGVKD. The receptor's source is a woman aged 55-70 years in good health. This chain links TRBV10-3 with TRBJ2-1, with D hard to call. The assigned J gene may be wrong: the sequence end matches TRBJ2-7 better. Sequencing was performed on blood. Here the CDR3 reads CAISESVYNEQYF. The CDR3 DNA reads as TGTGCCATCAGTGAGAGTGTGTACAATGAGCAGTACTTC.